This T cell receptor (beta chain) was sequenced for a study of blood T cell repertoires in COVID-19. Study overall: The United States, Italy and Spain were the sources of the acute and convalescent COVID-19 samples. PBMCs, B-cell-depleted T cells, or T cells were the source of the cDNA or gDNA that made up the material.

In the authors' workflow: Reference gene primers were amplified, and this amplification served to estimate nucleated cell counts. Here immunoSEQ multiplex PCR was the method, and the copy in TCRdb shows in-frame clones only, minus some. That table is the source of V, J and clone size, and D and trimming were worked out from the DNA. The sample lists fewer than 25,000 clones; around 90% were seen once. This CDR3 region has 17 residues. Germline loops: CDR1 SGHTA, CDR2 FQGNSA. The trim removed 4 bases at V and 7 bases at J, leaving 8 bases unmatched. The sequence was collected from a man in his 70s with acute or convalescent COVID-19. The rearrangement uses TRBV7-2 and TRBJ2-2; TRBD2 matches at 14 bases. Sequences were obtained from peripheral blood. The CDR3 coding sequence is TGTGCCAGCAGCTCCCAGGGACTAGCGGGAGTTGTCGGGGAGCTGTTTTTT. Protein sequence: CASSSQGLAGVVGELFF. Full variable domain (missing parts from reference TRBV7-2 and TRBJ2-2): GAGVSQSPSNKVTEKGKDVELRCDPISGHTALYWYRQSLGQGLEFLIYFQGNSAPDKSGLPSDRFSAERTGGSVSTLTIQRTQQEDSAVYLCASSSQGLAGVVGELFFGEGSRLTVL.